The next 28 T cell receptor beta chains were all read from a single sample in a study of Graves' ophthalmopathy and Graves' hyperthyroidism. Amplification of TCR beta CDR3 regions used RNA transcripts. HTBI primers primed a first-round RT-PCR, and a second-round multiplex PCR followed. Each CDR3 protein gets one entry after TCRdb re-called the multiplex PCR reads with MiXCR. The data show roughly 500,000 distinct CDR3 sequences, approximately 15% seen once. Input material: blood. The source is a woman aged 30 to 39 with Graves' ophthalmopathy.

There are many counts of this clonotype. The J gene is TRBJ2-2, the V gene TRBV24-1; D unresolved. Germline lookup yields CDR1 KGHDR and CDR2 SFDVKD. The ends were cut back, 0 bases at V and 6 bases at J, with 10 bases in the middle. The CDR3 has 15 residues. The CDR3 region is CATSDLRMGAGELFF. As DNA, the CDR3 is TGTGCCACCAGTGATTTGCGGATGGGCGCCGGGGAGCTGTTTTTT.

This clonotype was counted ten times or more. The V call is TRBV2, the J call TRBJ1-2; perhaps TRBD1 as D (6 bases). CDR3 length equals 15 residues. Looked up from germline, CDR1 is SNHLY and CDR2 is FYNNEI. V lost 2 bases and J lost 4, with 14 bases in between. CDR3 residues: CASSENSGGSYGYTF. In DNA form, the CDR3 reads TGTGCCAGCAGTGAAAATAGCGGGGGCAGCTATGGCTACACCTTC.

This clonotype was observed at least ten times. The chain recombines TRBV25-1 with TRBJ2-2, with 8 bases identical to TRBD2. There are 15 residues in the CDR3. Germline assignment: CDR1 MGHDK and CDR2 SYGVNS. Trimming cost V 6 bases and J 5 bases; bases outside gene matches: 8. The CDR3 bases are TGTGCCAGCAGCCGGGGGGGCAAGGGGACCGGGGAGCTGTTTTTT. Its protein is CASSRGGKGTGELFF. The full variable domain, with the rest looked up from reference TRBV25-1 and TRBJ2-2, is EADIYQTPRYLVIGTGKKITLECSQTMGHDKMYWYQQDPGMELHLIHYSYGVNSTEKGDLSSESTVSRIRTEHFPLTLESARPSHTSQYLCASSRGGKGTGELFFGEGSRLTVL.

This clonotype was observed at least ten times. The chain couples TRBV5-1 to TRBJ2-5, with D possibly called TRBD1 or TRBD2 (5 bases each). Germline V gene data show CDR1 as SGHRS and CDR2 as YFSETQ. V was shortened by 3 bases and J by 2 bases, with 17 bases between the two germline ends. This CDR3 is built from 16 residues. The CDR3 loop is CASSWGLAGRQETQYF. CDR3 nucleotide sequence: TGCGCCAGCAGCTGGGGGTTGGCAGGGCGGCAAGAGACCCAGTACTTC.

V gene TRBV5-1 combines with J gene TRBJ1-1; D gene ambiguous. With 0 bases removed from V and 2 bases from J, the gap between germline ends came to 11 bases. The CDR3 loop spans 15 amino acids. The V gene's germline CDR1 is SGHRS and CDR2 YFSETQ. CDR3 in amino acids: CASSLDSHSNTEAFF. The CDR3 DNA reads TGCGCCAGCAGCTTGGACAGCCACAGCAACACTGAAGCTTTCTTT.

This clonotype was recorded many times. The chain uses TRBV11-3 and TRBJ1-5, with 9 bases fitting TRBD1. The CDR3 length is 15 residues. J was trimmed by 4 bases and V by 4 bases; bases with no gene match: 5. Germline CDR1 and CDR2: SGHNT and YENEEA. The chain's CDR3 is CASSSLTGGNQPQHF. The CDR3 DNA follows: TGTGCCAGCAGCTCGCTGACAGGGGGTAATCAGCCCCAGCATTTT. Supplemented by reference TRBV11-3 and TRBJ1-5, the full variable domain reads EAGVVQSPRYKIIEKKQPVAFWCNPISGHNTLYWYLQNLGQGPELLIRYENEEAVDDSQLPKDRFSAERLKGVDSTLKIQPAELGDSAVYLCASSSLTGGNQPQHFGDGTRLSIL.

This clonotype showed up many times. The J gene is TRBJ2-7, the V gene TRBV27; 9 positions agree with TRBD1. This CDR3 comprises 15 residues. Per the germline V gene, CDR1 is MNHEY and CDR2 is SMNVEV (reference sequence). V was pared by 2 bases and J by 7 bases, with 9 bases of the junction left unmatched. The CDR3 protein is CASSLQGTGITEQYF. The CDR3 DNA reads TGTGCCAGCAGTTTACAGGGGACAGGGATAACGGAGCAGTACTTC.

The V call is TRBV10-1, the J call TRBJ2-7; possible D gene TRBD1, 6 bases. V was pared by 3 bases and J by 2 bases, with 14 bases between. Per germline, CDR1 WNHNN and CDR2 SYGVQD (reference sequence). This CDR3 is built from 15 residues. The CDR3 DNA is TGCGCCAGCAGTGACCCGACAGGCGGTACCTACGAGCAGTACTTC. Amino acid sequence: CASSDPTGGTYEQYF.

The chain employs TRBV12-3 or TRBV12-4 and TRBJ2-7; D may be TRBD1 (5 bases). Trimming removed 5 bases at V and 5 bases at J, with 19 bases between. This CDR3 is 15 amino acids long. CDR3 residues: CASSEALRRGDEQYF. The DNA of the CDR3 is TGTGCCAGCAGTGAAGCGCTTCGAAGGGGCGACGAGCAGTACTTC.

V and J are TRBV28 and TRBJ2-5, with 7 bases matching TRBD1. Germline V gene sequence: CDR1 MDHEN, CDR2 SYDVKM. V lost 4 bases, J lost 1 base, and 6 bases stayed unmatched. CDR3 length equals 15 residues. The CDR3 DNA follows: TGTGCCAGCAGTTCGCGGAAGGGGGCCCAAGAGACCCAGTACTTC. The encoded protein is CASSSRKGAQETQYF.

This clonotype showed up many times. J is TRBJ1-1 and V is TRBV12-3 or TRBV12-4; no clear D. This CDR3 contains 15 residues. Trimming removed 8 bases from V and 0 bases from J, with 16 bases in between. DNA for the CDR3: TGTGCCAGCGGGCCCCCGACGTATATGAACACTGAAGCTTTCTTT. Residues: CASGPPTYMNTEAFF.

This clonotype has ten or more counts. The V and J genes are TRBV24-1 and TRBJ2-2; no definite D call. V was pared by 7 bases and J by 7 bases, with 12 bases between. The CDR3 loop spans 13 amino acids. Per the germline V gene, CDR1 is KGHDR and CDR2 is SFDVKD. CDR3 nucleotide sequence: TGTGCCACCAGCGATAGAGTGGGCGGGGAGCTGTTTTTT. This translates into CATSDRVGGELFF.

This clonotype was observed many times. The chain combines TRBV5-1 with TRBJ2-7, with 10 nucleotides matching TRBD1. J gave up 2 bases and V 4 bases, and 3 bases lay outside the gene matches. The CDR3 has 14 amino acids. Germline CDR1 reads SGHRS; CDR2 reads YFSETQ. The CDR3 nucleotides are TGCGCCAGCAGCATCGGACAGGGGGCCTACGAGCAGTACTTC. Translating it yields CASSIGQGAYEQYF. The whole variable domain, filled in from reference TRBV5-1 and TRBJ2-7, reads KAGVTQTPRYLIKTRGQQVTLSCSPISGHRSVSWYQQTPGQGLQFLFEYFSETQRNKGNFPGRFSGRQFSNSRSEMNVSTLELGDSALYLCASSIGQGAYEQYFGPGTRLTVT.

This clonotype was seen repeatedly, ten times or more. The chain joins TRBV11-2 to TRBJ1-2; D is unclear. The V end lost 4 bases, the J end lost 8 bases, and 17 bases lay between the germline ends. Germline CDR1 is SGHAT and CDR2 is FQNNGV. The CDR3 sequence is 14 residues long. CDR3: CASSSILGGGGYTF. As DNA, the CDR3 is TGTGCCAGCAGCTCCATCCTAGGAGGCGGCGGCTACACCTTC. Filled out from reference TRBV11-2 and TRBJ1-2, the complete variable domain reads EAGVAQSPRYKIIEKRQSVAFWCNPISGHATLYWYQQILGQGPKLLIQFQNNGVVDDSQLPKDRFSAERLKGVDSTLKIQPAKLEDSAVYLCASSSILGGGGYTFGSGTRLTVV.

This clonotype has ten or more counts. The chain is built from TRBV11-2 and TRBJ2-7; no firm D call. From germline, CDR1 is SGHAT and CDR2 FQNNGV. CDR3 length: 15 residues. The V gene lost 8 bases and the J gene lost 2 bases, with 19 bases spanning the gap. The CDR3 is CASRSMRSRPYEQYF. CDR3 coding DNA: TGTGCCAGCCGCTCGATGAGGTCGAGGCCCTACGAGCAGTACTTC.

This clonotype was seen repeatedly, ten times or more. This chain uses TRBV30 with TRBJ2-2; D call uncertain. This CDR3 has 13 amino acids. The germline CDR1 and CDR2 sequences are GTSNPN and SVGIG (reference sequence). V dropped 0 bases and J dropped 8 bases, with 10 bases sitting between them. The CDR3 is CAWSVGRQGELFF. As DNA, the CDR3 is TGTGCCTGGAGTGTAGGCCGCCAAGGGGAGCTGTTTTTT.

The CDR3 here is CASSTWTSGSGEQYF. CDR3 coding DNA: TGTGCCAGCAGTACATGGACTAGCGGGAGTGGGGAGCAGTACTTC. The chain is built from TRBV28 and TRBJ2-7; 13 bases map to TRBD2. Germline CDR1 and CDR2: MDHEN and SYDVKM. There are 15 residues in the CDR3. With V trimmed by 5 bases and J by 7 bases, 8 bases remained unmatched.

Ten or more counts support this clonotype. The gene calls are TRBV6-2 or TRBV6-3 and TRBJ1-2; 8 positions agree with TRBD1. The germline V gene encodes CDR1 MNHEY and CDR2 SVGEGT. Trimming took 7 bases from V and 7 from J; bases not matched to a gene: 17. This CDR3 is built from 16 residues. As DNA, the CDR3 is TGTGCCAGCAAGCTAGCCGGGACAGGAGTGACAATTGGCTACACCTTC. Translated, it gives CASKLAGTGVTIGYTF.

This clonotype was seen a handful of times. The gene calls are TRBV6-5 and TRBJ2-5; TRBD2 agrees at 7 bases. Germline V CDR1 and CDR2: MNHEY, SVGAGI. This CDR3 region has 14 residues. The V and J ends lost 0 bases and 4 bases, in that order; junction bases with no gene match: 2. The DNA of the CDR3 is TGTGCCAGCAGTTACTCCTCGGGGGGAGAGACCCAGTACTTC. Protein: CASSYSSGGETQYF.

The chain recombines TRBV12-3 or TRBV12-4 with TRBJ1-1, with D perhaps matching TRBD1 (6 bases). The CDR3 is 16 amino acids. The V and J ends lost 8 bases and 1 base respectively, with 20 bases between them. CDR3 coding DNA: TGTGCCAGCGTCGACTCTTGGACAGCGCAGAACACTGAAGCTTTCTTT. Its translation is CASVDSWTAQNTEAFF.

In its sample, this clonotype was seen many times. The chain recombines TRBV5-1 with TRBJ1-1; TRBD1 matches at 9 bases. CDR1 is SGHRS and CDR2 is YFSETQ in the germline V gene. The CDR3 sequence is 14 residues long. Unmatched junction bases numbered 7, after V lost 0 bases and J lost 10 bases. CDR3 in DNA: TGCGCCAGCAGCTTGGGGACAGGGGCAGCATCAGCTTTCTTT. This gives the protein CASSLGTGAASAFF.

This clonotype was counted at least ten times. This chain connects TRBV7-8 to TRBJ2-2, with unresolved D. The V end lost 0 bases, the J end lost 1 base, and 6 bases lay between the germline ends. In germline, CDR1 is SGHVS, CDR2 FQNEAQ. CDR3 length: 15 residues. CDR3 amino acids: CASSLARLNTGELFF. The CDR3 coding sequence is TGTGCCAGCAGCTTAGCAAGGCTGAACACCGGGGAGCTGTTTTTT.

This clonotype was counted between two and nine times. CDR3 amino acids: CAWSVDLADTGELFF. CDR3 in DNA: TGTGCCTGGAGTGTTGATCTAGCAGACACCGGGGAGCTGTTTTTT. The V and J genes are TRBV30 and TRBJ2-2; the D gene is possibly TRBD2 (5 bases). Germline V lookup: CDR1 GTSNPN, CDR2 SVGIG (reference sequence). The CDR3 is 15 amino acids. V lost 0 bases, J lost 3 bases, and 11 bases lay in between.

This clonotype was counted between two and nine times. At one boundary the junction diverges from the germline segment, which might be a read error. The rearrangement uses TRBV7-8 and TRBJ2-1; 14 positions match TRBD2. The CDR3 runs to 18 residues. CDR1 and CDR2 (germline): SGHVS, FQNEAQ. Here the CDR3 DNA reads TGTGCCAGCAGCTTAGCGCGACTAGCGGGAGGGCCAAACAATGAGAAGTTCTTC. It encodes CASSLARLAGGPNNEKFF.

This clonotype was seen repeatedly, ten times or more. The chain combines TRBV10-3 with TRBJ1-1, with 12 bases fitting TRBD1. Unmatched junction bases numbered 6, after V lost 6 bases and J lost 4 bases. CDR1 and CDR2 (germline): ENHRY, SYGVKD. This CDR3 spans 15 amino acids. The CDR3 DNA reads as TGTGCCATCAGCTCCGGGACAGGGGGCGGCACTGAAGCTTTCTTT. This gives the protein CAISSGTGGGTEAFF.

This sequence joins TRBV29-1 and TRBJ2-2, with D possibly matching TRBD1 (5 bases). This CDR3 has 13 residues. Germline V gives CDR1 SQVTM, CDR2 ANQGSEA. Trimming took 4 bases from V and 4 from J, leaving 10 bases between them. The CDR3 nucleotides read TGCAGCGTTGGGTCAGGGATCACCGGGGAGCTGTTTTTT. Its translation is CSVGSGITGELFF.

J is TRBJ1-1 and V is TRBV20-1, with D unclear. CDR1 and CDR2 from the germline V gene are DFQATT and SNEGSKA (reference sequence). Trimming pared 4 bases from V and 2 bases from J, leaving 8 bases between. The length of the CDR3 is 12 residues. The CDR3 is CSANKGNTEAFF. The CDR3 region has the DNA TGCAGTGCTAATAAGGGCAACACTGAAGCTTTCTTT.

This clonotype has ten or more counts. The CDR3 region has the DNA TGTGCCACCAGTGATTTCATGGCACGGACAGAGAACACCGGGGAGCTGTTTTTT. This translates into CATSDFMARTENTGELFF. The chain couples TRBV24-1 to TRBJ2-2; D possibly corresponds to TRBD1 (6 bases). V lost 1 base and J lost 1, with 15 bases in between. This CDR3 has 18 residues. Germline CDR1 and CDR2: KGHDR and SFDVKD.